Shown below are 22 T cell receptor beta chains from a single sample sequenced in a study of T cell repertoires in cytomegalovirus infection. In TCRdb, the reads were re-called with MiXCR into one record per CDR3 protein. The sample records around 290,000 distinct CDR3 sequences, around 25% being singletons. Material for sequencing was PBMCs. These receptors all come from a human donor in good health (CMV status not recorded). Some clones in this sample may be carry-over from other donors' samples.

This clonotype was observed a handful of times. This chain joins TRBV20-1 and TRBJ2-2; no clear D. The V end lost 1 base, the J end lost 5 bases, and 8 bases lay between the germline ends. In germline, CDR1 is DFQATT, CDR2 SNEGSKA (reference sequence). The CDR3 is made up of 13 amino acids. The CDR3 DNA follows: TGCAGTGCTAGAGCCTATGGAACCGGGGAGCTGTTTTTT. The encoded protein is CSARAYGTGELFF.

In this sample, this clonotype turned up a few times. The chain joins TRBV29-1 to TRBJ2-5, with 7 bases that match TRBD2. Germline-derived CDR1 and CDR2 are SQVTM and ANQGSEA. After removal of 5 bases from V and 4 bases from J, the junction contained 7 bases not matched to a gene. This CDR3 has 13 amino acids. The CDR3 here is CSVRFGGGETQYF. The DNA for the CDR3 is TGCAGCGTTCGTTTTGGGGGGGGAGAGACCCAGTACTTC.

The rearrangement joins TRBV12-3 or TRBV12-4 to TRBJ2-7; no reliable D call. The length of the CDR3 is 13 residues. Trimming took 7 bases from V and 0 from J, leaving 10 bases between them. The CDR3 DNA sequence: TGTGCCAGCACCCCACAGAACTCCTACGAGCAGTACTTC. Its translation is CASTPQNSYEQYF.

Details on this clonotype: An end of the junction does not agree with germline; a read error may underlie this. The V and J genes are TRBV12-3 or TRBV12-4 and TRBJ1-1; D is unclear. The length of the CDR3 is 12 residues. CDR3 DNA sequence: TGTGCCAGCAGGTTAGCCAGTACTGAAGCTTTCTTT. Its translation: CASRLASTEAFF.

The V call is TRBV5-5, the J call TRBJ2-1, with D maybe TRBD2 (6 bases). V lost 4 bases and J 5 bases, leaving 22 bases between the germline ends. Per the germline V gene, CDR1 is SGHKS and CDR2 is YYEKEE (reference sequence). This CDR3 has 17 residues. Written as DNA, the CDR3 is TGTGCCAGCAGCCTAACCTCGGGGGAGCGTGGAAACAATGAGCAGTTCTTC. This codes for CASSLTSGERGNNEQFF.

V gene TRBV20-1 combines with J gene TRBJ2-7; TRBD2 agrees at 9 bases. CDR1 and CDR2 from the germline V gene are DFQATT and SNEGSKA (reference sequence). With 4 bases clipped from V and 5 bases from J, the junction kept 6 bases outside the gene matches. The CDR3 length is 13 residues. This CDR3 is CSAMASGTDEQYF. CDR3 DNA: TGCAGTGCTATGGCTAGCGGGACGGACGAGCAGTACTTC.

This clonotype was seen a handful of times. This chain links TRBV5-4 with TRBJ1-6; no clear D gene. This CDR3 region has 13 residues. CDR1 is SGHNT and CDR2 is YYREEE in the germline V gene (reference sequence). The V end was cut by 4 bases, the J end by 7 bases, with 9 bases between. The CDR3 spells CASSIDPNSPLHF. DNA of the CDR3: TGTGCCAGCAGCATAGATCCAAATTCACCCCTCCACTTT.

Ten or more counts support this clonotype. The CDR3 DNA follows: TGTGCCAGCGTCCTCGGGGGCGGTAGGAAAGATACGCAGTATTTT. It encodes CASVLGGGRKDTQYF. This rearrangement joins TRBV7-2 to TRBJ2-3; D tentatively reads TRBD1 or TRBD2 (6 bases each). CDR1 is SGHTA, CDR2 FQGNSA, per germline. The CDR3 has 15 residues. V dropped 8 bases and J dropped 5 bases, with 20 bases sitting between them.

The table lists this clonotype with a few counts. CDR3 amino acids: CASSYSWSRNTEAFF. Written as DNA, the CDR3 is TGTGCCAGCAGTTACTCGTGGAGCAGGAACACTGAAGCTTTCTTT. The chain joins TRBV6-5 to TRBJ1-1; D is unresolved. Germline-derived CDR1 and CDR2 are MNHEY and SVGAGI. V was clipped by 0 bases and J by 1 base, with 9 bases between them. This CDR3 contains 15 residues.

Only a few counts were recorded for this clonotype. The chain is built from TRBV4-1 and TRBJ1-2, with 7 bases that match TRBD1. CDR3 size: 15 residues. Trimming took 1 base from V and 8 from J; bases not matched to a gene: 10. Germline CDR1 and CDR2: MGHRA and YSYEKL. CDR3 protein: CASSQVGRQGQGYTF. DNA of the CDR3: TGCGCCAGCAGCCAAGTCGGCCGACAGGGCCAAGGCTACACCTTC.

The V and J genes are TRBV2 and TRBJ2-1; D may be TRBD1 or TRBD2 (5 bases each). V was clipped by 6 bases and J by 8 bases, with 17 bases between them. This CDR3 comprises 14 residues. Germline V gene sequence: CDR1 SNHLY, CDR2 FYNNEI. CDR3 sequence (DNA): TGTGCCAGCAGCCTGGGACCCCGAGGGTATGAGCAGTTCTTC. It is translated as CASSLGPRGYEQFF.

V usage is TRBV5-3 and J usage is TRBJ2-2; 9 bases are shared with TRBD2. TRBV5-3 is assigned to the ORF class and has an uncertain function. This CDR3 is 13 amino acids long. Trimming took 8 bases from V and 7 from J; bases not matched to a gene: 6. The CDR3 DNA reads TGTGCCAGCAGCGGCGGGGGGGGCGGGGAGCTGTTTTTT. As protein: CASSGGGGGELFF.

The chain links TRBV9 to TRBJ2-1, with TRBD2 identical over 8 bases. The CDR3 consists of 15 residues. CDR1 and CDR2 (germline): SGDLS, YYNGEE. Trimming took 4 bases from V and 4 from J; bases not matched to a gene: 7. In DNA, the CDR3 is TGTGCCAGCAGCCCGCCGGGAGGGAATTACAATGAGCAGTTCTTC. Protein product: CASSPPGGNYNEQFF.

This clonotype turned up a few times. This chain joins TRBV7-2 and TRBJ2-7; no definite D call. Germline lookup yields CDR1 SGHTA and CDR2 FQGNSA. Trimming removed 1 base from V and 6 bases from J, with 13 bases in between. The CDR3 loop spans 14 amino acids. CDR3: CASSLGAATSEQYF. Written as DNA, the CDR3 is TGTGCCAGCAGCTTAGGGGCGGCAACCAGCGAGCAGTACTTC.

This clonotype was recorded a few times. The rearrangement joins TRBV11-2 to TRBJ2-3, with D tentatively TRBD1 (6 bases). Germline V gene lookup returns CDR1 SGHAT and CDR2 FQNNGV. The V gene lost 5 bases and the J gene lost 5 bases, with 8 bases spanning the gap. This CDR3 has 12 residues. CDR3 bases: TGTGCCAGCAGCGTCAGGGGAGATACGCAGTATTTT. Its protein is CASSVRGDTQYF.

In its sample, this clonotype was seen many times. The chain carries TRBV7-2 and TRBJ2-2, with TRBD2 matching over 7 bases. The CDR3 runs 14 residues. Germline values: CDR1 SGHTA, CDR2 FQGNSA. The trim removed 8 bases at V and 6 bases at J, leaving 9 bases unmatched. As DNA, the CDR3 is TGTGCCAGCGAGCGGAGTGGGAGGGCCGGGGAGCTGTTTTTT. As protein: CASERSGRAGELFF.

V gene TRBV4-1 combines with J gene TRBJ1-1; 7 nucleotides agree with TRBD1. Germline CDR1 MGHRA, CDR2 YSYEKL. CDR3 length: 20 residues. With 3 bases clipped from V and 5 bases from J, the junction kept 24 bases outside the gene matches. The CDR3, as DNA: TGCGCCAGCAGCCACTTAGGCGGGGACAGAGGAAAGGGACTAAGGACTGAAGCTTTCTTT. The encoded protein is CASSHLGGDRGKGLRTEAFF.

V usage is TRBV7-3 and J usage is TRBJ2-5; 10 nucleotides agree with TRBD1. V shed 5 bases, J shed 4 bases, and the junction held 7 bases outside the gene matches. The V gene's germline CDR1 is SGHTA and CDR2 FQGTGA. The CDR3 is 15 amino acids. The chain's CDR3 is CASSTGQGGSETQYF. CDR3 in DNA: TGTGCCAGCAGCACCGGACAGGGGGGGTCAGAGACCCAGTACTTC.

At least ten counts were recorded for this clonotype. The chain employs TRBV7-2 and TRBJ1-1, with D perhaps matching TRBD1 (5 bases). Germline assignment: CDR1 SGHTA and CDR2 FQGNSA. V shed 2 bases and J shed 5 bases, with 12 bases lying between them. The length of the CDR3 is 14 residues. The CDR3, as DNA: TGTGCCAGCAGCTTAACCGGGGGGGATACTGAAGCTTTCTTT. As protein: CASSLTGGDTEAFF.

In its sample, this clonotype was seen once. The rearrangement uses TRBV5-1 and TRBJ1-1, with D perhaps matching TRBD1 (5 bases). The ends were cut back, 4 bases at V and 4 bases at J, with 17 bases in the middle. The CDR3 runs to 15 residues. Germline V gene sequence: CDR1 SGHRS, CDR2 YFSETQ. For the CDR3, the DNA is TGCGCCAGCAGCCCTTGGGGGGAAGGAAGCACTGAAGCTTTCTTT. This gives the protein CASSPWGEGSTEAFF.

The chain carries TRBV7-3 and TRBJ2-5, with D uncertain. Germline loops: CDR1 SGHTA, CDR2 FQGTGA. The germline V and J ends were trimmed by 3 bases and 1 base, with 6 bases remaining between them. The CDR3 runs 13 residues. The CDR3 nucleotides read TGTGCCAGCAGCTTTTTTGCCCAAGAGACCCAGTACTTC. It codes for CASSFFAQETQYF.

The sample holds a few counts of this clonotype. Here the CDR3 DNA reads TGTGCCAGTAGTATAAAAGGGCAGGGGTTACAGCCCCAGCATTTT. Residues: CASSIKGQGLQPQHF. The chain employs TRBV19 and TRBJ1-5; D might be TRBD1 (6 bases). Between the trimmed V and J ends, which lost 2 bases and 7 bases, there was a span of 15 bases. Per the germline V gene, CDR1 is LNHDA and CDR2 is SQIVND (reference sequence). The CDR3 consists of 15 residues.